The next 17 T cell receptor beta chains were all read from a single sample in a study of identical twins (dated by TCRdb to about 2016). Receptors were amplified or captured by 5' RACE. Instrument used: Illumina HiSeq 2000. The raw public reads went through TCRdb reprocessing: fastp at Q25, MiXCR clone calling, in-frame beta chains kept. Entries that share a CDR3 protein sequence are merged under the most common genes and DNA. The sample yields 450,000 or so distinct CDR3 sequences; 13% to 15% were counted once. Of the sample, around 0.57% is held by the ten largest clones. This sample also belongs to another study, concerning yellow fever vaccine responses in identical twins.

Specimen: CD4+ T cells sorted from blood. The receptors stem from a woman aged 18 to 35 in good health.

Only a few counts were recorded for this clonotype. The chain recombines TRBV12-3 or TRBV12-4 with TRBJ2-2; 9 positions agree with TRBD1. The length of the CDR3 is 17 residues. V shed 2 bases, J shed 7 bases, and the junction held 11 bases outside the gene matches. CDR3 DNA: TGTGCCAGCAGTTTATTCCTGGGACAGGGTTCGGGCGGGGAGCTGTTTTTT. Amino acid sequence: CASSLFLGQGSGGELFF.

A few counts support this clonotype. This chain uses TRBV6-1 with TRBJ2-7; 12 nucleotides line up with TRBD1. The CDR3 is 15 amino acids. J was trimmed by 7 bases and V by 7 bases; bases with no gene match: 11. Germline loops: CDR1 MNHNS, CDR2 SASEGT. The CDR3 nucleotides read TGTGCCAGCATGGACCGGGACAGGGGGCAAATGGAGCAGTACTTC. Translating gives CASMDRDRGQMEQYF.

The DNA for the CDR3 is TGTGCCAGCTCCCCGTCTCAGGGACACAATGAGCAGTTCTTC. Amino acids: CASSPSQGHNEQFF. The gene calls are TRBV18 and TRBJ2-1; D possibly matches TRBD1 or TRBD2 (5 bases each). CDR1 KGHSH and CDR2 LQKENI come from the germline V gene. The V end was cut by 6 bases, the J end by 5 bases, with 14 bases between. The CDR3 has 14 amino acids. The entire variable domain, with the rest obtained from reference TRBV18 and TRBJ2-1, is as follows: NAGVMQNPRHLVRRRGQEARLRCSPMKGHSHVYWYRQLPEEGLKFMVYLQKENIIDESGMPKERFSAEFPKEGPSILRIQQVVRGDSAAYFCASSPSQGHNEQFFGPGTRLTVL.

This clonotype was counted between two and nine times. This sequence joins TRBV11-1 and TRBJ2-1; TRBD2 matches at 10 bases. Germline CDR1 reads SGHAT; CDR2 reads FQDESV (reference sequence). With V trimmed by 2 bases and J by 0 bases, 7 bases remained unmatched. This CDR3 comprises 18 residues. CDR3 nucleotides: TGTGCCAGCAGCTTACCTAGCGGGAGAAAGGGCTCCTACAATGAGCAGTTCTTC. This encodes CASSLPSGRKGSYNEQFF.

CDR3 DNA: TGCGCCAGCAGCCAGGCTACCCTTTTCTCTGATGGCAATGAGCAGTTCTTC. Its translation is CASSQATLFSDGNEQFF. This rearrangement joins TRBV5-1 to TRBJ2-1; no reliable D call. The CDR3 is made up of 17 amino acids. Germline loops: CDR1 SGHRS, CDR2 YFSETQ. The V and J ends lost 4 bases and 6 bases respectively, with 23 bases between them. Full variable domain (outside the CDR3, taken from reference TRBV5-1 and TRBJ2-1): KAGVTQTPRYLIKTRGQQVTLSCSPISGHRSVSWYQQTPGQGLQFLFEYFSETQRNKGNFPGRFSGRQFSNSRSEMNVSTLELGDSALYLCASSQATLFSDGNEQFFGPGTRLTVL.

V is TRBV29-1 and J is TRBJ1-5; 8 nucleotides align to TRBD1. The CDR3 is made up of 13 amino acids. CDR1 SQVTM and CDR2 ANQGSEA come from the germline V gene. J lost 4 bases, V lost 5 bases, and 4 bases had no gene match. As DNA, the CDR3 is TGCAGCGTTCAGGGGGCAGGAAATCAGCCCCAGCATTTT. Its translation is CSVQGAGNQPQHF.

The chain combines TRBV7-9 with TRBJ2-7; TRBD1 aligns across 8 bases. The J segment lost 6 bases and the V segment lost 1 base, leaving 8 bases of the junction unmatched. Germline V gene data show CDR1 as SEHNR and CDR2 as FQNEAQ (reference sequence). The length of the CDR3 is 15 residues. Here the CDR3 DNA reads TGTGCCAGCAGCTTAGACCCCCCAGGGGGCACCGAGCAGTACTTC. Translating gives CASSLDPPGGTEQYF.

V is TRBV20-1 and J is TRBJ2-2; TRBD2 matches 11 bases. Trimming took 5 bases from V and 7 from J; bases not matched to a gene: 3. The CDR3 runs 13 residues. The V gene's germline CDR1 is DFQATT and CDR2 SNEGSKA (reference sequence). CDR3 region: CSALAGGGGELFF. Here the CDR3 DNA reads TGCAGTGCTCTAGCGGGAGGCGGCGGGGAGCTGTTTTTT.

This clonotype was picked up many times. Written as DNA, the CDR3 is TGTGCCAGCAGCCCAACTTTCAGCGGAGAGACCCAGTACTTC. It specifies CASSPTFSGETQYF. The rearrangement uses TRBV3-1 and TRBJ2-5; perhaps TRBD2 as D (5 bases). V lost 4 bases to trimming and J lost 4 bases, with 13 bases between them. The CDR3 consists of 14 residues. Germline V lookup: CDR1 LGHDT, CDR2 YNNKEL (reference sequence).

This chain's CDR3 is CASSPLRGTGGRNTGELFF. The CDR3 nucleotides read TGTGCCAGCAGCCCCCTCAGAGGGACAGGGGGCAGGAACACCGGGGAGCTGTTTTTT. The rearrangement links TRBV25-1 to TRBJ2-2, with 12 bases fitting TRBD1. Per germline, CDR1 MGHDK and CDR2 SYGVNS. Trimming took 6 bases from V and 1 from J; bases not matched to a gene: 12. The CDR3 totals 19 residues.

J is TRBJ2-7 and V is TRBV5-1, with TRBD1 as a possible D gene (6 bases). This CDR3 contains 17 residues. V was pared by 4 bases and J by 3 bases, with 23 bases between. Germline V gene lookup returns CDR1 SGHRS and CDR2 YFSETQ. The CDR3 DNA follows: TGCGCCAGCAGCGTCGAAACACAGGGTTCAACCCTCTACGAGCAGTACTTC. It translates to CASSVETQGSTLYEQYF.

The chain links TRBV3-1 to TRBJ1-2; TRBD1 might be the D (6 bases). Deletions cut 6 bases from V and 4 bases from J, with 15 bases between. The CDR3 is 14 amino acids. Per germline, CDR1 LGHDT and CDR2 YNNKEL (reference sequence). The CDR3 protein is CASRNRQASYGYTF. The DNA for the CDR3 is TGTGCCAGCAGGAACAGACAGGCGTCCTATGGCTACACCTTC.

This clonotype was counted at least ten times. The chain joins TRBV12-3 or TRBV12-4 to TRBJ2-1, with 15 bases identical to TRBD2. The length of the CDR3 is 17 residues. Unmatched junction bases numbered 10, after V lost 5 bases and J lost 8 bases. The CDR3 coding sequence is TGTGCCAGCAGTGTGGTGGGGACTAGCGGGAGGAGGGATGAGCAGTTCTTC. Its protein is CASSVVGTSGRRDEQFF.

The chain is built from TRBV11-2 and TRBJ2-1; tentatively, D is TRBD1 or TRBD2 (6 bases each). Trimming stripped 0 bases from V and 2 bases from J, with 14 bases between. The germline V gene encodes CDR1 SGHAT and CDR2 FQNNGV. There are 17 residues in the CDR3. In nucleotides, the CDR3 is TGTGCCAGCAGCTTAGACCCCGCACGGGGGCCCTACAATGAGCAGTTCTTC. It encodes CASSLDPARGPYNEQFF.

Worth noting for this clonotype: A read error may produce the germline difference seen at one junction end. The J gene is TRBJ2-1, the V gene TRBV7-7; TRBD1 is a possible D gene (6 bases). Germline V lookup: CDR1 SSHAT, CDR2 FNYEAQ (reference sequence). CDR3 length equals 15 residues. The CDR3 protein is CASSQPTGVADEQFF. The CDR3 DNA is TGTGCTAGCAGCCAACCGACAGGCGTGGCCGATGAGCAGTTCTTC. The full variable domain, in which reference TRBV7-7 and TRBJ2-1 provide the parts outside the CDR3, is GAGVSQSPRYKVTKRGQDVTLRCDPISSHATLYWYQQALGQGPEFLTYFNYEAQPDKSGLPSDRFSAERPEGSISTLTIQRTEQRDSAMYRCASSQPTGVADEQFFGPGTRLTVL.

The table lists this clonotype with a few counts. The gene calls are TRBV6-5 and TRBJ2-7; TRBD1 matches at 7 bases. The CDR3 spans 15 residues. V was clipped by 0 bases and J by 2 bases; unmatched bases: 4. Germline CDR1 and CDR2: MNHEY and SVGAGI. CDR3 sequence reads: CASSYSRGPAYEQYF. CDR3 DNA: TGTGCCAGCAGTTACTCGAGGGGGCCCGCCTACGAGCAGTACTTC.

The chain is built from TRBV19 and TRBJ2-5; 7 bases align to TRBD1. CDR1 and CDR2 (germline): LNHDA, SQIVND (reference sequence). V lost 3 bases and J lost 3; bases outside the gene matches: 4. The CDR3 runs to 14 residues. The DNA of the CDR3 is TGTGCCAGTAGTATGTGGCAGGGGGAAGAGACCCAGTACTTC. Its protein product is CASSMWQGEETQYF.